This entry is about one TCR beta chain. The antigen is unknown. Researchers prepared the TCRbeta library using unique molecular identifiers, the study reports. Each CDR3 protein gets one entry after TCRdb re-called the PCR reads with MiXCR. Among about 470,000 distinct CDR3 sequences listed, around 46% were seen once. Trimming at V came to 1 base and at J to 4 bases, leaving 7 bases not matched to a gene. The CDR3 consists of 16 residues. Germline loops: CDR1 SGHVS, CDR2 FNYEAQ. The source of the sample is a study of T-cell reconstitution after alpha-beta-depleted transplantation in children. Findings and limits, study-wide: Surviving thymic progenitors and recipient T cells were the source of high TCRbeta diversity at day 60 in some patients. One year after transplant, T-cell counts and diversity came mostly from newly produced T cells.

The chain is built from TRBV7-6 and TRBJ2-5; 9 bases agree with TRBD1. Sample: PBMCs, taken before TCRalphabeta/CD19-depleted stem cell transplant. The clonotype originates from a girl aged 2 to 10 with aplastic anemia, due to receive a stem cell transplant. CDR3 region: CASSLGWDRVGETQYF. In DNA form, the CDR3 reads TGTGCCAGCAGCTTAGGGTGGGACAGGGTTGGAGAGACCCAGTACTTC.